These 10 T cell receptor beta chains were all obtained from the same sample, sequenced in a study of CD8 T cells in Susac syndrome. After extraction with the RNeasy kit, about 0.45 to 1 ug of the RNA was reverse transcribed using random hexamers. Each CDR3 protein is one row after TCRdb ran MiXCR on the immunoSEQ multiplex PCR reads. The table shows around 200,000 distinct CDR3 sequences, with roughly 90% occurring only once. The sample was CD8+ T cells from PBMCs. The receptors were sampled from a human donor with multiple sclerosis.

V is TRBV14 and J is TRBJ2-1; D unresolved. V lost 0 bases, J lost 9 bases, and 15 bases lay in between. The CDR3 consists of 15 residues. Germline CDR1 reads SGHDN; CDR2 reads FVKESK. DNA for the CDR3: TGTGCCAGCAGCCAAGATCCCCCAGGAATCGGTGAGCAGTTCTTC. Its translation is CASSQDPPGIGEQFF.

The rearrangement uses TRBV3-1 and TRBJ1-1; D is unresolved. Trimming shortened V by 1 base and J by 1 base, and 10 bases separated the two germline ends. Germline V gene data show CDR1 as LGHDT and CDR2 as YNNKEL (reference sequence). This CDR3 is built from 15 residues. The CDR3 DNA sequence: TGTGCCAGCAGCCAAGGGAGGGTTGCGAACACTGAAGCTTTCTTT. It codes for CASSQGRVANTEAFF.

CDR3 in amino acids: CASSFGVNQPQHF. In nucleotides, the CDR3 is TGTGCCAGCAGCTTTGGAGTAAATCAGCCCCAGCATTTT. The chain links TRBV5-6 to TRBJ1-5; no firm D call. This CDR3 spans 13 amino acids. V was cut by 2 bases and J by 4 bases, with 7 bases left in between. The V gene's germline CDR1 is SGHDT and CDR2 YYEEEE.

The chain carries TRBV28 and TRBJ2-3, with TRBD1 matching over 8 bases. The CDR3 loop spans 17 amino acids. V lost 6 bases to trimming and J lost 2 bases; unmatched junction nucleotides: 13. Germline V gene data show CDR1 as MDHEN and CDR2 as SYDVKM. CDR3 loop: CASRGWDRRGFTDTQYF. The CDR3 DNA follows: TGTGCCAGCAGGGGGTGGGACAGGAGGGGATTCACAGATACGCAGTATTTT.

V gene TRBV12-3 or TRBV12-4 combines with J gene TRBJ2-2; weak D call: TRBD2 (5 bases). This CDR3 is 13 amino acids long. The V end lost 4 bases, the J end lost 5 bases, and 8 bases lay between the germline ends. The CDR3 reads CASSSSGTGELFF. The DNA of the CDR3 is TGTGCCAGCAGTTCCTCGGGGACCGGGGAGCTGTTTTTT.

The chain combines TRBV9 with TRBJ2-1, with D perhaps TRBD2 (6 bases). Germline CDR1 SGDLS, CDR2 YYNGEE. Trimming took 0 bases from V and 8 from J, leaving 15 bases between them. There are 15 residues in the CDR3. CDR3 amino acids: CASSVGNGSPHEQFF. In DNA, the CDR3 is TGTGCCAGCAGCGTAGGAAACGGGAGTCCCCATGAGCAGTTCTTC.

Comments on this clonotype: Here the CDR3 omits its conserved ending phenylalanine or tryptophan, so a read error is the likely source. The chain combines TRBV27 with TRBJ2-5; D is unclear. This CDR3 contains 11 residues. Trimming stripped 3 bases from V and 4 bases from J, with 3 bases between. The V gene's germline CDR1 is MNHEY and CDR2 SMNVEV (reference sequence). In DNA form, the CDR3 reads TGTGCCAGCAGTTTCAGAGAGACCCAGTACCTC. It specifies CASSFRETQYL.

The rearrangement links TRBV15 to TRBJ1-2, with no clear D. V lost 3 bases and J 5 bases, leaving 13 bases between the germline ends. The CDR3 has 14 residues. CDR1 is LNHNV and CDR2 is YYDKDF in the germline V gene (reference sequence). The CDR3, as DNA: TGTGCCACCAGCAGTTCGGGATCGCCTTATGGCTACACCTTC. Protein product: CATSSSGSPYGYTF.

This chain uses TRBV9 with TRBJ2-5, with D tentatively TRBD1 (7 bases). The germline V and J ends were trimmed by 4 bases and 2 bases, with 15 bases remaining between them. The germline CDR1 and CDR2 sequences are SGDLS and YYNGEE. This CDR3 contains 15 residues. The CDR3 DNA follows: TGTGCCAGCAGCCCATCAGGGGGGACACAAGAGACCCAGTACTTC. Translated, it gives CASSPSGGTQETQYF.

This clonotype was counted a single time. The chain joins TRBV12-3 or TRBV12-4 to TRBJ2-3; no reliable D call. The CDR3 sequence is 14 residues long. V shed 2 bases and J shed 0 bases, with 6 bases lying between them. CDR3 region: CASSLTGSTDTQYF. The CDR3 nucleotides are TGTGCCAGCAGTTTAACGGGTAGCACAGATACGCAGTATTTT.